A selection of T cell receptor beta chains follows, all from one sample in a study of T-cell reconstitution after alpha-beta-depleted transplantation in children. Using its own MiXCR run on the PCR reads, TCRdb lists one record per CDR3 protein. The repertoire holds approximately 980,000 distinct CDR3 sequences, with 25% to 35% as singletons. The sequenced sample was PBMCs, mostly from graft donor cells, obtained 360 days after TCRalphabeta/CD19-depleted stem cell transplant. These TCRs come from a boy in the first two years of life who had a stem cell transplant for SCID, so the T cells may come from the graft donor. CDR3s include the opening cysteine and the closing phenylalanine or tryptophan. The order of the fields is J gene, CDR3 length, clone size, V gene, D gene, CDR3 DNA, CDR3 protein. A D gene is named only where the DNA matches it firmly. Rows may omit the clone size; those that give it use once, few, many or a size class.

TRBJ1-2 | 15 | NA | TRBV6-5 | NA | TGTGCCAGCAGTTCAGTTGGATTCCTCCCCTATGGCTACACCTTC | CASSSVGFLPYGYTF
TRBJ2-5 | 15 | NA | TRBV12-5 | TRBD1 | TGTGCTAGTGGCTTGGAGACAGGGGGACAAGAGACCCAGTACTTC | CASGLETGGQETQYF
TRBJ1-4 | 15 | NA | TRBV5-1 | NA | TGCGCCAGCAGCTGGCAAAAGGGCCCAAATGAAAAACTGTTTTTT | CASSWQKGPNEKLFF
TRBJ1-5 | 14 | NA | TRBV5-6 | NA | TGTGCCAGCAGCTTTGTCAGGGTGGGGCAGCCCCAGCATTTT | CASSFVRVGQPQHF
TRBJ2-1 | 15 | NA | TRBV12-3/TRBV12-4 | TRBD2 | TGTGCCAGCAGAGCGGGACTCCTGACCCCCAATGAGCAGTTCTTC | CASRAGLLTPNEQFF
TRBJ2-5 | 17 | few | TRBV9 | TRBD2 | TGTGCCAGCAGCGTAGGCGGGAGCCACTCGATCCAAGAGACCCAGTACTTC | CASSVGGSHSIQETQYF
TRBJ2-3 | 14 | few | TRBV20-1 | TRBD2 | TGCAGTGCCCGGACTAGCGGGTACACAGATACGCAGTATTTT | CSARTSGYTDTQYF
TRBJ1-5 | 16 | NA | TRBV12-3/TRBV12-4 | NA | TGTGCCAGCAGCCTGAACCTCGGGGCCATAAGCCCCCCCCAGCATTTT | CASSLNLGAISPPQHF
TRBJ2-3 | 13 | few | TRBV12-3/TRBV12-4 | NA | TGTGCCAGCAGTTTACATAGCGGAGGTGCGCAGTATTTT | CASSLHSGGAQYF
TRBJ2-5 | 14 | NA | TRBV5-5 | NA | TGTGCCAGCAGCTTATACAGGGTGGAAGAGACCCAGTACTTC | CASSLYRVEETQYF
TRBJ1-2 | 16 | NA | TRBV12-3/TRBV12-4 | NA | TGTGCCAGCAGTTTCGGAGACAGTCAAGCGGTCTATGGCTACACCTTC | CASSFGDSQAVYGYTF
TRBJ1-1 | 15 | NA | TRBV6-5 | NA | TGTGCCAGCAGTTACTCGTGGCAGTTGAACACTGAAGCTTTCTTT | CASSYSWQLNTEAFF
TRBJ2-1 | 13 | few | TRBV6-6 | NA | TGTGCCAGCAGTTTCGGGGGCCCGGATGAGCAGTTCTTC | CASSFGGPDEQFF
TRBJ1-2 | 15 | few | TRBV5-8 | NA | TGTGCCAGCAGCTTTCCAGGGTCCCTGAACTATGGCTACACCTTC | CASSFPGSLNYGYTF
TRBJ1-1 | 13 | few | TRBV20-1 | NA | TGCAGTGTAGGGGATCAGCCGAACACTGAAGCTTTCTTT | CSVGDQPNTEAFF
TRBJ2-7 | 14 | NA | TRBV6-2/TRBV6-3 | NA | TGTGCCAGCCATTGGCGAAGGGGGTACTACGAGCAGTACTTC | CASHWRRGYYEQYF
TRBJ1-5 | 15 | NA | TRBV6-1 | NA | TGTGCCAGCAGCCGACCACAGGGAAGCAATCAGCCCCAGCATTTT | CASSRPQGSNQPQHF
TRBJ2-7 | 13 | few | TRBV28 | TRBD1 | TGTGCCAGCAGTTTTTCAGGGGGCGCTAGGCAGTACTTC | CASSFSGGARQYF
TRBJ2-4 | 16 | NA | TRBV7-8 | NA | TGTGCCAGCACCACGGTAGGGGTGCTAGCCAAAAACATTCAGTACTTC | CASTTVGVLAKNIQYF
TRBJ2-3 | 16 | few | TRBV9 | NA | TGTGCCAGCAGCGGCCCCGGTGGGGGATCCACAGATACGCAGTATTTT | CASSGPGGGSTDTQYF
TRBJ2-1 | 16 | NA | TRBV18 | NA | TGTGCCAGCTCACCGTTCGCAGGGGGGGGCAACAATGAGCAGTTCTTC | CASSPFAGGGNNEQFF
TRBJ2-7 | 14 | NA | TRBV12-3/TRBV12-4 | NA | TGTGCCAGCAGCCTGACGGGTCCCCCCGACGAGCAGTACTTC | CASSLTGPPDEQYF
TRBJ1-1 | 14 | once | TRBV20-1 | TRBD1 | TGCAGTGCGCCGGACAGGGTTTGGAACACTGAAGCTTTCTTT | CSAPDRVWNTEAFF
TRBJ2-1 | 14 | NA | TRBV5-5 | NA | TGTGCCAGCAGCTTGTTTGGGACCAACAATGAGCAGTTCTTC | CASSLFGTNNEQFF